The 24 T cell receptor beta chains in this list originate from one sample, sequenced in a study of cytomegalovirus exposure and HLA in healthy donors (dated by TCRdb to about 2017). Library preparation used the immunoSEQ multiplex PCR assay. Drawn from immuneACCESS, this table holds only the in-frame rearrangements with V and J called that TCRdb kept. Clones are partly lost; checked studies trace under half to an unresolved V gene and leave the rest unexplained. The sample data list some 350,000 clones, and around 90% of these were observed just once. Over 1% of the sample is taken by the ten largest. Sequencing input: PBMCs. The receptor source for this set is a woman under 40 in good health and CMV-seropositive.

The chain joins TRBV19 to TRBJ1-2; D uncertain. V was cut by 5 bases and J by 5 bases, with 12 bases left in between. Germline-derived CDR1 and CDR2 are LNHDA and SQIVND (reference sequence). CDR3 length: 13 residues. Here the CDR3 reads CASSLGSGYGYTF. The CDR3 nucleotides are TGTGCCAGTAGTTTAGGCAGTGGATATGGCTACACCTTC.

The chain recombines TRBV7-2 with TRBJ2-1, with D unclear. Germline CDR1 and CDR2: SGHTA and FQGNSA. The CDR3 is 12 residues long. V was shortened by 5 bases and J by 10 bases, with 12 bases between the two germline ends. This CDR3 reads CASSTIGFEQFF. In nucleotides, the CDR3 is TGTGCCAGCAGCACGATAGGGTTCGAGCAGTTCTTC.

The chain has TRBV27 and TRBJ2-3; 10 bases match TRBD2. Germline V lookup: CDR1 MNHEY, CDR2 SMNVEV (reference sequence). J was trimmed by 2 bases and V by 2 bases; bases with no gene match: 4. The CDR3 extends over 16 amino acids. The CDR3 region has the DNA TGTGCCAGCAGTTTAATAGCGGGAGGAGACACAGATACGCAGTATTTT. Protein: CASSLIAGGDTDTQYF.

The chain links TRBV5-1 to TRBJ2-6; tentatively, D is TRBD1 (6 bases). The germline V gene has CDR1 SGHRS and CDR2 YFSETQ. This CDR3 has 17 residues. The V and J ends lost 0 bases and 5 bases respectively, with 15 bases between them. CDR3 bases: TGCGCCAGCAGCTTGGACAGGGCCCCGTTTAGGGCCAACGTCCTGACTTTC. It is translated as CASSLDRAPFRANVLTF.

The genes are TRBV6-5 and TRBJ1-2; perhaps TRBD1 as D (5 bases). The CDR3 covers 16 residues. The V end lost 0 bases, the J end lost 5 bases, and 16 bases lay between the germline ends. Germline V gives CDR1 MNHEY, CDR2 SVGAGI. CDR3 sequence reads: CASSYSSSGDPYGYTF. The CDR3 nucleotides read TGTGCCAGCAGTTACTCGTCGTCCGGGGACCCTTATGGCTACACCTTC.

This clone was seen just once. The chain employs TRBV20-1 and TRBJ2-5; D is perhaps TRBD2 (6 bases). The CDR3 covers 11 residues. Germline CDR1 is DFQATT and CDR2 is SNEGSKA (reference sequence). Trimming took 8 bases from V and 5 from J, leaving 12 bases between them. The DNA for the CDR3 is TGCAGTTTAAGGGGAGGTGAGACCCAGTACTTC. Translated, it gives CSLRGGETQYF.

This chain links TRBV4-2 with TRBJ2-1, with 9 bases fitting TRBD2. This CDR3 region has 16 residues. Looked up from germline, CDR1 is LGHNA and CDR2 is YNFKEQ. Trimming at V came to 3 bases and at J to 9 bases, leaving 12 bases not matched to a gene. The CDR3 loop is CASSHGGGGASGEQFF. CDR3 nucleotide sequence: TGTGCCAGCAGCCATGGTGGCGGGGGGGCCTCAGGTGAGCAGTTCTTC.

This sequence joins TRBV4-3 and TRBJ2-3; D is unclear. Germline loops: CDR1 LGHNA, CDR2 YSLEER. CDR3 length: 15 residues. Trimming stripped 0 bases from V and 2 bases from J, with 9 bases between. CDR3 coding DNA: TGCGCCAGCAGCCAAGATTTCTCGCCCACAGATACGCAGTATTTT. Residues: CASSQDFSPTDTQYF.

This chain uses TRBV7-8 with TRBJ1-5, with TRBD1 identical over 9 bases. V lost 4 bases and J lost 7; bases outside the gene matches: 8. The CDR3 totals 15 residues. The germline CDR1 and CDR2 sequences are SGHVS and FQNEAQ. CDR3 coding DNA: TGTGCCAGCAGCTCCCCACAGGGGGCTTCCCAGCCCCAGCATTTT. This encodes CASSSPQGASQPQHF.

The chain combines TRBV28 with TRBJ1-2; 7 bases are a match to TRBD1. The germline CDR1 and CDR2 sequences are MDHEN and SYDVKM. Losses at the gene ends were 6 bases for V and 8 bases for J; bases not matched to a gene: 3. The CDR3 covers 11 residues. The CDR3 nucleotides are TGTGCCAGCAGACAGGGGAGAGGCTACACCTTC. Its translation: CASRQGRGYTF.

The chain combines TRBV2 with TRBJ1-1, with 7 bases fitting TRBD1. The CDR3 has 14 residues. Trimming removed 4 bases from V and 7 bases from J; junction bases left unmatched: 9. The germline gives CDR1 SNHLY, CDR2 FYNNEI. The CDR3 reads CASSADRKTNEAFF. DNA of the CDR3: TGTGCCAGCAGTGCGGACAGGAAGACGAATGAAGCTTTCTTT.

The V and J genes are TRBV18 and TRBJ2-7; TRBD2 is a possible D gene (6 bases). V was shortened by 4 bases and J by 1 base, with 11 bases between the two germline ends. Per the germline V gene, CDR1 is KGHSH and CDR2 is LQKENI. The CDR3 is 14 residues long. As DNA, the CDR3 is TGTGCCAGCTCACGGGACTCCAAATCCTACGAGCAGTACTTC. Its protein product is CASSRDSKSYEQYF.

The chain has TRBV27 and TRBJ1-1; no reliable D call. The CDR3 has 13 amino acids. The V and J ends lost 1 base and 6 bases respectively, with 9 bases between them. The V gene's germline CDR1 is MNHEY and CDR2 SMNVEV (reference sequence). CDR3 amino acids: CASSLFSSAEAFF. The CDR3 region has the DNA TGTGCCAGCAGTTTATTCAGTTCCGCTGAAGCTTTCTTT.

Note on this clone: Other DNA sequences in the same sample also yield this CDR3. The chain recombines TRBV6-5 with TRBJ1-2; D uncertain. CDR3 length: 10 residues. Trimming shortened V by 5 bases and J by 7 bases, and 5 bases separated the two germline ends. Germline V gene sequence: CDR1 MNHEY, CDR2 SVGAGI. CDR3 DNA sequence: TGTGCCAGCAGTGGCGGTGGCTACACCTTC. It yields the protein CASSGGGYTF.

The chain uses TRBV28 and TRBJ2-7; tentatively, D is TRBD1 or TRBD2 (5 bases each). CDR3 length: 15 amino acids. The V and J ends lost 7 bases and 0 bases respectively, with 16 bases between them. Germline CDR1 reads MDHEN; CDR2 reads SYDVKM. The CDR3 DNA follows: TGTGCCAGCATCTCTCCGGGACGTCTCTCCTACGAGCAGTACTTC. This gives the protein CASISPGRLSYEQYF.

The genes are TRBV4-2 and TRBJ1-2; no firm D call. V gave up 0 bases and J gave up 0 bases, with 11 bases separating them. Germline assignment: CDR1 LGHNA and CDR2 YNFKEQ. This CDR3 is 16 amino acids long. The CDR3 nucleotides are TGTGCCAGCAGCCAAGACGCGGCCAAAGCTAACTATGGCTACACCTTC. Translation: CASSQDAAKANYGYTF.

The chain recombines TRBV7-9 with TRBJ2-5; 8 bases are shared with TRBD2. Germline CDR1 and CDR2: SEHNR and FQNEAQ (reference sequence). The CDR3 has 15 residues. The J segment lost 2 bases and the V segment lost 6 bases, leaving 8 bases of the junction unmatched. The CDR3 region is CASSRTSSGQETQYF. The CDR3 nucleotides read TGTGCCAGCAGTCGGACTAGCTCCGGGCAAGAGACCCAGTACTTC.

The chain employs TRBV6-1 and TRBJ2-3, with 8 bases identical to TRBD2. Trimming cost V 8 bases and J 9 bases; bases outside gene matches: 4. The CDR3 length is 11 residues. Germline CDR1 reads MNHNS; CDR2 reads SASEGT. In DNA form, the CDR3 reads TGTGCCAGCGGTATAGCGGGAACGCAGTATTTT. Translation gives CASGIAGTQYF.

This chain joins TRBV11-2 and TRBJ2-3, with 9 bases matching TRBD2. Germline CDR1 is SGHAT and CDR2 is FQNNGV. The CDR3 is 19 amino acids. V lost 1 base and J lost 2; bases outside the gene matches: 13. DNA of the CDR3: TGTGCCAGCAGCTTAGGCCCCACGGGGGCGGGAGGGTACACAGATACGCAGTATTTT. Amino acid sequence: CASSLGPTGAGGYTDTQYF.

The rearrangement uses TRBV4-3 and TRBJ1-2; D is unclear. V was trimmed by 0 bases and J by 2 bases, leaving 19 bases between them. There are 18 residues in the CDR3. The germline V gene encodes CDR1 LGHNA and CDR2 YSLEER. The CDR3 loop is CASSQEFLFGERNYGYTF. The CDR3 DNA is TGCGCCAGCAGCCAAGAGTTCTTATTCGGGGAGAGGAACTATGGCTACACCTTC.

The rearrangement links TRBV11-2 to TRBJ1-4; possibly TRBD1 for D (6 bases). Trimming pared 1 base from V and 4 bases from J, leaving 10 bases between. Germline CDR1 SGHAT, CDR2 FQNNGV. This CDR3 is 15 amino acids long. The CDR3 DNA sequence: TGTGCCAGCAGCTTAGGACAGGCCCTTAATGAAAAACTGTTTTTT. Amino acids: CASSLGQALNEKLFF.

J is TRBJ2-7 and V is TRBV6-5; TRBD2 aligns across 13 bases. Trimming cost V 7 bases and J 4 bases; bases outside gene matches: 7. The germline V gene has CDR1 MNHEY and CDR2 SVGAGI. The CDR3 consists of 15 residues. The DNA of the CDR3 is TGTGCCAGCACTAGAGGGACTAGCGGGAAGTACGAGCAGTACTTC. It is translated as CASTRGTSGKYEQYF.

This chain joins TRBV29-1 and TRBJ2-7; possibly TRBD1 for D (5 bases). V lost 1 base and J 3 bases, leaving 13 bases between the germline ends. Germline CDR1 is SQVTM and CDR2 is ANQGSEA. The CDR3 loop spans 14 amino acids. In nucleotides, the CDR3 is TGCAGCGTTGAAGGGACACGTTACCACTACGAGCAGTACTTC. Residues: CSVEGTRYHYEQYF.

J is TRBJ2-7 and V is TRBV4-2; D ambiguous. V gave up 0 bases and J gave up 0 bases, with 12 bases separating them. The V gene's germline CDR1 is LGHNA and CDR2 YNFKEQ. This CDR3 comprises 16 residues. For the CDR3, the DNA is TGTGCCAGCAGCCAAGATCTGCGGAGCAGCTCCTACGAGCAGTACTTC. Its protein is CASSQDLRSSSYEQYF.